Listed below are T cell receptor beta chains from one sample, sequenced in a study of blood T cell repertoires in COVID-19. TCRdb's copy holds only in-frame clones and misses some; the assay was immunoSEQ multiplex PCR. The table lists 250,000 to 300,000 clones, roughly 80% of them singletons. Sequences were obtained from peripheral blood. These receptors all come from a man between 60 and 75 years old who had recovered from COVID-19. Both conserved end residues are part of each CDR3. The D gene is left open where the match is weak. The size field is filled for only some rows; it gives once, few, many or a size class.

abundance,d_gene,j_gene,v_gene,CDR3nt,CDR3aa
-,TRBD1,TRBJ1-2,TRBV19,TGTGCCAGTAGAACCGGGACAGGGGGTGTAGGCTACACCTTC,CASRTGTGGVGYTF
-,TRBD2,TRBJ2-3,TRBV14,TGTGCCAGCAGCCAAGAAGTCGGACTAGCTTTAGATACGCAGTATTTT,CASSQEVGLALDTQYF
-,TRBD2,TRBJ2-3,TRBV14,TGTGCCAGCAGCCAAGACCACGGGACTATCACAGATACGCAGTATTTT,CASSQDHGTITDTQYF
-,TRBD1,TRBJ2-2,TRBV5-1,TGCGCCAGCAGCATGCCACAGGGGGCAGCCGGGGAGCTGTTTTTT,CASSMPQGAAGELFF
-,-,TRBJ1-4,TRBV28,TGTGCCAGCAGTTCACCCCCGGGATCCTTGTTTTTT,CASSSPPGSLFF
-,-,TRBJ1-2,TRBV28,TGTGCCAGCAGTCCCCTGTCAGCTAGCTATGGCTACACCTTC,CASSPLSASYGYTF
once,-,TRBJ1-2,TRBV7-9,TGTGCCAGCAGCTTAGGGCAGGGAATCTATGGCTACACCTTC,CASSLGQGIYGYTF
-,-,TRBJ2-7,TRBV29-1,TGCAGCGTTGTCTTTTCCGGGTCTAGAGGGTCCTCCTACGAGCAGTACTTC,CSVVFSGSRGSSYEQYF
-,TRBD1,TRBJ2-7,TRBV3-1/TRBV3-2,TGTGCCAGCAGCCAAGGCTCGGGGACAGGGACGAGGGAGCAGTACTTC,CASSQGSGTGTREQYF
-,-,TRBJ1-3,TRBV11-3,TGTGCCAGCAGCTTAGACTTGCGGTGGCGCCCAGCAATCTCTGGAAACACCATATATTTT,CASSLDLRWRPAISGNTIYF
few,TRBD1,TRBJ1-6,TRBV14,TGTGCCAGCAGCCGAACGGGACAGGCCTATAATTCACCCCTCCACTTT,CASSRTGQAYNSPLHF
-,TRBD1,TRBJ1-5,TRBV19,TGTGCCAGTAGTTTCCAGGGGGATCAGCCCCAGCATTTT,CASSFQGDQPQHF
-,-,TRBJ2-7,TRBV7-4,TGTGCCAGCAGCTTTGGAAAATATGACACTTATAGCTCCTACGAGCAGTACTTC,CASSFGKYDTYSSYEQYF
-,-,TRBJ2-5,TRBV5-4,TGTGCCAGCAGCTTGCAGGGGGGCCAAGAGACCCAGTACTTC,CASSLQGGQETQYF
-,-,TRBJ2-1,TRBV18,TGTGCCAGCTCACCGGTGGCGGGGAGAGACAATGAGCAGTTCTTC,CASSPVAGRDNEQFF
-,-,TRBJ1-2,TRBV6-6,TGTGCCAGCCAGACTTCAGGGGAATCCTATGGCTACACCTTC,CASQTSGESYGYTF
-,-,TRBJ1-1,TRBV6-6,TGTGCCAGCACCTCAACTTGGGGGGAAGCGGCTTTCTTT,CASTSTWGEAAFF